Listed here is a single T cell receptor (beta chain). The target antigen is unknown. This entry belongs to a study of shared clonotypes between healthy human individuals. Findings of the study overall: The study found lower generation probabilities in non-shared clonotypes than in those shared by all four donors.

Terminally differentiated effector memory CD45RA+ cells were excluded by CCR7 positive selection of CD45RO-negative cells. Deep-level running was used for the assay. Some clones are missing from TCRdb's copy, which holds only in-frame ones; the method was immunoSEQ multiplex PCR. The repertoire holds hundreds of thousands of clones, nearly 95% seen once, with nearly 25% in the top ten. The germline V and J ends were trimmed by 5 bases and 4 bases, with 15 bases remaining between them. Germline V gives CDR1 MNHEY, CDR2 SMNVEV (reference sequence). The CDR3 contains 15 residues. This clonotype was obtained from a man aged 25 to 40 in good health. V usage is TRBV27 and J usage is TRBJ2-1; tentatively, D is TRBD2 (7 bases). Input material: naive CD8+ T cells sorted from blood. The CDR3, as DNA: TGTGCCAGCAGTCGTCGGGGGGCTCAATACAATGAGCAGTTCTTC. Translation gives CASSRRGAQYNEQFF.